The sequence of this T cell receptor (beta chain) was determined in a study of vaccination and CD4 T cells after COVID-19. Documented treatment: approximately nine-day PBMC culture with coronavirus spike peptide pools or control peptides (ViraFEST assay). This CDR3 has 13 amino acids. Per germline, CDR1 DFQATT and CDR2 SNEGSKA (reference sequence). The germline V and J ends were trimmed by 6 bases and 9 bases, with 15 bases remaining between them. Concerning this clonotype: No antigen is known for it.

The Oncomine TCR Beta short-read assay was applied to DNA of cultured CD4+ T cells. TCRdb itself ran the PCR reads through MiXCR, one entry per CDR3 protein. In the table there are 14,000 to 15,000 distinct CDR3 sequences, about 48% of which are singletons. Material: CD4+ T cells from blood, cultured in vitro. The rearrangement uses TRBV20-1 and TRBJ1-6; tentatively, D is TRBD1 (6 bases). This clonotype was obtained from a human donor who had recovered from COVID-19. CDR3 coding DNA: TGCAGTGCCCGAAACAGGGAGCTTTCACCCCTCCACTTT. It translates to CSARNRELSPLHF.